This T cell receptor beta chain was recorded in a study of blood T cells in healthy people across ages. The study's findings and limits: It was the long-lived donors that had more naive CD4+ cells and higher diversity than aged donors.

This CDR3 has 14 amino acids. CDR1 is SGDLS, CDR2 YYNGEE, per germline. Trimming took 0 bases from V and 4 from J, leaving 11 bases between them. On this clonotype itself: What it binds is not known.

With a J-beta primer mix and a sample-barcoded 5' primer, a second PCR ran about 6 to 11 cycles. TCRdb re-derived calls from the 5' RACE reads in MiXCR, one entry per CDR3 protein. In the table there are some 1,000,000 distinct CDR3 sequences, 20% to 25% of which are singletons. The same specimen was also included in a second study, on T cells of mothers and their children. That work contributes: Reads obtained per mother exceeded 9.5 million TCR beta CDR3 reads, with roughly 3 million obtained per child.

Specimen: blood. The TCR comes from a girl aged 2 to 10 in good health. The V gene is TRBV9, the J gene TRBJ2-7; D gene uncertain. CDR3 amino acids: CASSVDRDVYEQYF. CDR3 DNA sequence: TGTGCCAGCAGCGTAGATAGAGACGTGTACGAGCAGTACTTC.